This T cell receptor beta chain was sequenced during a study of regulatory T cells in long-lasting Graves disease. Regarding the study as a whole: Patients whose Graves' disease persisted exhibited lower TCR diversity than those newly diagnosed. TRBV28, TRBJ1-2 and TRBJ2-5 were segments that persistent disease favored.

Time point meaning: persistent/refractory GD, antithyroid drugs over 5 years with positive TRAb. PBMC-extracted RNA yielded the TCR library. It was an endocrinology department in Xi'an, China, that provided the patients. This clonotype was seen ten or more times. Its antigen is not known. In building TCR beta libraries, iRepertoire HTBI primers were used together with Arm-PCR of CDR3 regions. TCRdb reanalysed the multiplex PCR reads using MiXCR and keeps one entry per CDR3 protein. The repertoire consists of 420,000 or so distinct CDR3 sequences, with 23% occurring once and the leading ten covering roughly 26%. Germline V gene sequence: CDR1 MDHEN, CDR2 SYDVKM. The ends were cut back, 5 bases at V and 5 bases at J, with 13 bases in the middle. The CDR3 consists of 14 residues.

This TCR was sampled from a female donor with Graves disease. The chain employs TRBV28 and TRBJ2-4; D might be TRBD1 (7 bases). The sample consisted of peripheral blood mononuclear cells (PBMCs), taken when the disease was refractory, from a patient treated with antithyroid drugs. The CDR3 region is CASSLGGTENIQYF. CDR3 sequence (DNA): TGTGCCAGCAGTCTAGGGGGGACAGAAAACATTCAGTACTTC.